This entry is about one TCR beta chain. Its antigen is not yet known. Qualities for individual bases were not recorded, and no much larger clone is one base off. These data come from a study of blood T cell repertoires in COVID-19 (dated by TCRdb to the early 2020s). About the investigation overall: Collaborator samples came from the United States, Italy and Spain and covered acute and convalescent phases of COVID-19. Nearly every sample came with metadata listing a de-identified subject ID, COVID-19 status, age in years and sex. The material from the prospective study consisted of cDNA or gDNA derived from T cells, B-cell-depleted T cells, or PBMCs. Subjects who had been exposed to COVID-19, were actively infected with it, or had recovered from it provided the deeply sampled blood TCRbeta repertoires that made up the dataset. A freely available public database, intended as a resource for researchers studying the immune response to SARS-CoV-2, is where the repertoires were released. HLA class I and class II types, where available, came from metadata supplied by the sample provider rather than from assay-based typing. The samples were drawn from the first 160 participants of the ongoing ImmuneRACE study and from 1,254 subjects provided by 6 global collaborators.

V lost 3 bases and J lost 2 bases; the stretch between them is 11 bases long. CDR1 LNHDA and CDR2 SQIVND are derived from the germline V gene (reference sequence). From cysteine to phenylalanine, the CDR3 is 15 amino acids long. The kept DNA is CDR3 alone, 45 bases in frame from the first base. The immunoSEQ Assay, a bias-controlled multiplex PCR, was used to amplify TCRbeta CDR3 regions from genomic DNA. The source study handled its data this way. Within the assay, amplification of reference gene primers was used to estimate how many nucleated cells each sample contained. To quantify the absolute abundance of each unique TCRbeta CDR3 rearrangement, sequence reads were collapsed and filtered. For each sample, productive Simpson clonality was calculated as the square root of Simpson's diversity index over productive rearrangements. The clones in this table, taken by TCRdb from immuneACCESS, are in-frame only. Not every clone is retained; where verified, under half of the shortfall comes from an unresolved V gene, and the cause of the rest is unknown. The V and J calls and clone size are taken from that table; D and trimming were inferred from the DNA. The sample contains 200,000 to 300,000 clones, about 90% of them found a single time. The ten biggest clones cover under 3% of the sample.

At one collaborating source in Seattle, patients were enrolled during active infection and were followed longitudinally through the course of disease. Collaborating institutions collected whole blood in K2EDTA tubes following their own protocols. For TCRbeta analysis, collaborators shipped samples in one of three forms: frozen whole blood, isolated PBMCs, or DNA extracted from either of those sample types. Beyond this particular receptor, the publication reports: The quantity of clinical and demographic metadata differed by source and by participant and was supplied without curation.

This sequence was found in a person between 18 and 35 years old with COVID-19, enrolled during active disease. Sequences were obtained from peripheral blood. This chain joins TRBV19 to TRBJ2-1; the D gene is unclear. For the CDR3, the sequence is CASSISLGAYNEQFF. The DNA sequence is TGTGCCAGTAGTATCTCCCTAGGAGCCTACAATGAGCAGTTCTTC.